The source of this TCR beta chain is a study of blood T cells in healthy people across ages. The CDR3 extends over 12 amino acids. Germline V gene data show CDR1 as ENHRY and CDR2 as SYGVKD. V gave up 2 bases and J gave up 8 bases; unmatched junction bases: 1. Sample-barcoded 5' priming and a J-beta primer mix drove a second PCR of roughly 6 to 12 cycles. TCRdb redid the calling of the 5' RACE reads with MiXCR, one entry per CDR3 protein. The data show about 1 million distinct CDR3 sequences, 40% to 45% seen once. J is TRBJ1-2 and V is TRBV10-3; TRBD1 matches 8 bases. This receptor was identified in a woman aged 60 to 75 in good health. The sample consisted of blood. The CDR3 DNA reads as TGTGCCATCAGTGAGGGACAGGGCGGCTACACCTTC. This gives the protein CAISEGQGGYTF.